This TCR beta chain was sequenced in a study of OX40 agonist ivuxolimab in advanced cancers. This CDR3 spans 15 amino acids. Trimming left V 0 bases short and J 3 bases short, with 12 bases between. CDR1 is SGHRS, CDR2 YFSETQ, per germline. Clones were sequenced by immunoSEQ multiplex PCR, and TCRdb holds only the in-frame ones, with some missing. The sample carries some 80,000 clones, 89% recorded once. The chain recombines TRBV5-1 with TRBJ2-5; weak D call: TRBD2 (6 bases). The receptor's source is an adult with an advanced solid tumor such as melanoma, head and neck, liver or kidney cancer. The input for sequencing was CD4+ or CD8+ T cells sorted from blood, taken in a trial of the OX40 agonist ivuxolimab. The CDR3, as DNA: TGCGCCAGCAGCTTGGTTGCTAGCGAAGAAGAGACCCAGTACTTC. Amino acid sequence: CASSLVASEEETQYF.